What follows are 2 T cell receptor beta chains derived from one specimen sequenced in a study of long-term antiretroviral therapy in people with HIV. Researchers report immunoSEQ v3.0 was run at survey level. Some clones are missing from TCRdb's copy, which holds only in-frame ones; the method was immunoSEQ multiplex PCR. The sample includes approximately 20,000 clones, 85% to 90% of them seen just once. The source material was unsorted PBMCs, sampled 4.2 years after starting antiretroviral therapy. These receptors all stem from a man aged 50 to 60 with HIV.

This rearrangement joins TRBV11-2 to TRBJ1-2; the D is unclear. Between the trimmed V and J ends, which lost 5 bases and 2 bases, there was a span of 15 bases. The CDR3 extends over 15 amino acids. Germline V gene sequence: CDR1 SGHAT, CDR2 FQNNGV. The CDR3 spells CASSRTLSANYGYTF. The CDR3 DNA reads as TGTGCCAGCAGCCGTACTCTGAGCGCAAACTATGGCTACACCTTC.

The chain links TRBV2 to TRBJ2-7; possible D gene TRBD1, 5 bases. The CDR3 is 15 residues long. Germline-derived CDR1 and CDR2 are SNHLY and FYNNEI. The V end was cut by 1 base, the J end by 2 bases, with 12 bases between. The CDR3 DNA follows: TGTGCCAGCAGTGAAGTAAACAGGCTAACCTACGAGCAGTACTTC. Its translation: CASSEVNRLTYEQYF.